This TCR beta chain was obtained from a study of vaccination and CD4 T cells after COVID-19. Study summary: Post-vaccine sampling followed dose two by a median around 74 days (range 14 to 241). Findings of the study overall: Looking at convalescent patients, a median about 90% of reactive clones were present only post-vaccination.

On this clonotype: Its antigen is not identified.

TCRdb reanalysed the PCR reads using MiXCR and keeps one entry per CDR3 protein. This table has about 39,000 distinct CDR3 sequences, about 35% appearing once. CDR1 is DFQATT, CDR2 SNEGSKA, per germline (reference sequence). V shed 4 bases, J shed 5 bases, and the junction held 8 bases outside the gene matches. This CDR3 region has 14 residues. The time point here: late sampling 161 to 241 days after vaccination in a few convalescent patients. Before Alpha, Beta and Delta appeared in the US, convalescents tested positive (March–late 2020). This TCR derives from a human donor who had recovered from COVID-19. The chain couples TRBV20-1 to TRBJ2-3, with TRBD2 matching over 8 bases. This sample comprised CD4+ T cells from blood, obtained about 7 months after SARS-CoV-2 vaccination. The CDR3 DNA sequence: TGCAGTGCTATAAGAGCGGGAGTGGGAGATACGCAGTATTTT. Its translation is CSAIRAGVGDTQYF.